Shown below are 30 T cell receptor beta chains from a single sample sequenced in a study of OX40 agonist ivuxolimab in advanced cancers. The repertoire was sequenced with immunoSEQ multiplex PCR; TCRdb's copy has only in-frame clones and lacks some. This sample has tens of thousands of clones, with 80% to 85% found just once. The material was CD4+ or CD8+ T cells sorted from blood, obtained in a trial of the OX40 agonist ivuxolimab. The source is an adult with an advanced solid tumor such as melanoma, head and neck, liver or kidney cancer.

V usage is TRBV9 and J usage is TRBJ2-3; D gene unclear. This CDR3 has 15 residues. Germline CDR1 is SGDLS and CDR2 is YYNGEE. V was cut by 2 bases and J by 1 base, with 11 bases left in between. The chain's CDR3 is CASSVYPGGTDTQYF. The CDR3 DNA follows: TGTGCCAGCAGCGTCTATCCGGGTGGCACAGATACGCAGTATTTT.

V is TRBV18 and J is TRBJ1-1, with 8 bases identical to TRBD1. The V gene's germline CDR1 is KGHSH and CDR2 LQKENI. The CDR3 sequence is 14 residues long. Germline trimming cut 3 bases from V and 3 bases from J; bases unmatched to any gene: 3. CDR3: CASSPRQGHTEAFF. For the CDR3, the DNA is TGTGCCAGCTCACCCCGACAGGGGCACACTGAAGCTTTCTTT.

V is TRBV2 and J is TRBJ2-7; D is uncertain. The CDR3 spans 13 residues. The germline V gene has CDR1 SNHLY and CDR2 FYNNEI. Trimming cost V 6 bases and J 7 bases, with 16 bases left between them. The CDR3 region is CASSRRPGGEQYF. CDR3 in DNA: TGTGCCAGCAGCCGACGGCCCGGCGGAGAGCAGTACTTC.

The chain recombines TRBV6-7 with TRBJ2-7; possible D gene TRBD2, 7 bases. Being an ORF, TRBV6-7 has a function that is uncertain. This CDR3 has 11 amino acids. Trimming left V 6 bases short and J 10 bases short, with 13 bases between. CDR3 region: CASRRGLTQYF. The CDR3 DNA reads TGTGCCAGCAGGCGGGGGCTAACCCAGTACTTC.

The chain couples TRBV28 to TRBJ2-7, with a weak D call TRBD2 (7 bases). Trimming shortened V by 6 bases and J by 2 bases, and 14 bases separated the two germline ends. Germline-derived CDR1 and CDR2 are MDHEN and SYDVKM. There are 14 residues in the CDR3. This CDR3 is CASSAGAIAYEQYF. The CDR3 coding sequence is TGTGCCAGCAGCGCGGGGGCTATTGCCTACGAGCAGTACTTC. Filled out from reference TRBV28 and TRBJ2-7, the complete variable domain reads DVKVTQSSRYLVKRTGEKVFLECVQDMDHENMFWYRQDPGLGLRLIYFSYDVKMKEKGDIPEGYSVSREKKERFSLILESASTNQTSMYLCASSAGAIAYEQYFGPGTRLTVT.

The V gene is TRBV10-2, the J gene TRBJ2-5, with 9 bases lining up with TRBD2. Looked up from germline, CDR1 is WSHSY and CDR2 is SAAADI. The CDR3 extends over 15 amino acids. The V and J ends lost 4 bases and 2 bases, in that order; junction bases with no gene match: 5. CDR3 sequence reads: CASSAISGGQETQYF. The CDR3 DNA reads as TGCGCCAGCAGTGCAATTAGCGGGGGTCAAGAGACCCAGTACTTC.

This clone was picked up a small number of times. The chain recombines TRBV5-8 with TRBJ1-1; 7 bases line up with TRBD1. From germline, CDR1 is SGHTS and CDR2 YDEGEE. The J segment lost 4 bases and the V segment lost 4 bases, leaving 10 bases of the junction unmatched. The CDR3 is 15 amino acids. This CDR3 reads CASSNRGQSSTEAFF. The CDR3 DNA reads TGTGCCAGCAGCAACAGGGGACAGAGTTCCACTGAAGCTTTCTTT.

The gene calls are TRBV5-1 and TRBJ1-3; no clear D gene. V lost 4 bases, J lost 1 base, and 6 bases lay in between. Germline V gene sequence: CDR1 SGHRS, CDR2 YFSETQ. The length of the CDR3 is 13 residues. The CDR3 protein is CASSPISGNTIYF. DNA of the CDR3: TGCGCCAGCAGCCCGATATCTGGAAACACCATATATTTT.

The rearrangement joins TRBV30 to TRBJ1-2; 11 nucleotides agree with TRBD1. The CDR3 is made up of 14 amino acids. CDR1 and CDR2 (germline): GTSNPN, SVGIG (reference sequence). V gave up 0 bases and J gave up 7 bases; unmatched junction bases: 4. The CDR3 spells CAWSVGQGALGYTF. The CDR3 region has the DNA TGTGCCTGGAGTGTCGGACAGGGGGCGCTTGGCTACACCTTC.

The sample holds one count of this clone. J is TRBJ1-1 and V is TRBV7-9; 10 bases align to TRBD1. Germline trimming cut 4 bases from V and 3 bases from J; bases unmatched to any gene: 5. The germline CDR1 and CDR2 sequences are SEHNR and FQNEAQ (reference sequence). This CDR3 contains 15 residues. DNA of the CDR3: TGTGCCAGCAGCTGGCGTGGACAGGGGGACACTGAAGCTTTCTTT. As protein: CASSWRGQGDTEAFF.

The chain couples TRBV5-1 to TRBJ2-4, with D uncertain. The CDR3 contains 17 residues. CDR1 SGHRS and CDR2 YFSETQ come from the germline V gene. V lost 0 bases, J lost 3 bases, and 16 bases lay in between. The chain's CDR3 is CASSLEAPSQLKNIQYF. CDR3 sequence (DNA): TGCGCCAGCAGCTTGGAAGCTCCTAGTCAACTCAAAAACATTCAGTACTTC.

The chain employs TRBV15 and TRBJ1-4; D uncertain. Per the germline V gene, CDR1 is LNHNV and CDR2 is YYDKDF (reference sequence). The CDR3 length is 17 residues. With 3 bases removed from V and 4 bases from J, the gap between germline ends came to 18 bases. The CDR3 protein is CATSSGAEGIGNEKLFF. The CDR3 bases are TGTGCCACCAGCAGCGGAGCCGAAGGGATCGGTAATGAAAAACTGTTTTTT.

The chain recombines TRBV4-1 with TRBJ1-2; the D is unclear. This CDR3 comprises 14 residues. Trimming took off 0 bases at V and 4 bases at J, with 9 bases between the two ends. The germline gives CDR1 MGHRA, CDR2 YSYEKL. DNA of the CDR3: TGCGCCAGCAGCCAAGAAAGGGAAGCCTATGGCTACACCTTC. This encodes CASSQEREAYGYTF.

CDR3 DNA sequence: TGTGCCAGCAGCTTGGAATCGGGATACACCGGGGAGCTGTTTTTT. Translating gives CASSLESGYTGELFF. This chain joins TRBV5-4 and TRBJ2-2; a possible D gene is TRBD2 (5 bases). The V end was cut by 0 bases, the J end by 3 bases, with 9 bases between. The germline gives CDR1 SGHNT, CDR2 YYREEE (reference sequence). This CDR3 region has 15 residues.

The gene calls are TRBV7-9 and TRBJ2-3; TRBD1 matches 9 bases. The CDR3 loop spans 15 amino acids. Losses at the gene ends were 5 bases for V and 4 bases for J; bases not matched to a gene: 7. Germline loops: CDR1 SEHNR, CDR2 FQNEAQ (reference sequence). CDR3 in DNA: TGTGCCAGCAGCGGGGACAGGGATTTGGCAGATACGCAGTATTTT. Translated, it gives CASSGDRDLADTQYF.

This chain joins TRBV9 and TRBJ2-5; no definite D call. Trimming left V 3 bases short and J 4 bases short, with 10 bases between. This CDR3 is 13 amino acids long. The germline V gene has CDR1 SGDLS and CDR2 YYNGEE. CDR3 sequence: CASSEPGGETQYF. Here the CDR3 DNA reads TGTGCCAGCAGCGAGCCAGGCGGAGAGACCCAGTACTTC.

The chain couples TRBV6-5 to TRBJ2-3; D is unclear. The CDR3 extends over 14 amino acids. Germline values: CDR1 MNHEY, CDR2 SVGAGI. With 6 bases removed from V and 0 bases from J, the gap between germline ends came to 10 bases. CDR3 coding DNA: TGTGCCAGCAGATTGGACGGAAGCACAGATACGCAGTATTTT. Residues: CASRLDGSTDTQYF.

The V call is TRBV28, the J call TRBJ2-1, with D maybe TRBD1 (6 bases). Trimming shortened V by 8 bases and J by 0 bases, and 11 bases separated the two germline ends. The CDR3 length is 14 residues. CDR1 is MDHEN and CDR2 is SYDVKM in the germline V gene. The CDR3 region has the DNA TGTGCCAGCGGGAAAGGGGGCTCCTACAATGAGCAGTTCTTC. Protein: CASGKGGSYNEQFF.

V and J are TRBV2 and TRBJ2-7; D is possibly TRBD1 (6 bases). V was trimmed by 6 bases and J by 6 bases, leaving 12 bases between them. Germline assignment: CDR1 SNHLY and CDR2 FYNNEI. The CDR3 covers 12 residues. The CDR3 here is CASRQGFSEQYV. In DNA, the CDR3 is TGTGCCAGCAGACAGGGATTCAGCGAGCAGTACGTC.

This clone has a single count. V and J are TRBV15 and TRBJ2-7; D not resolved. Germline V gene sequence: CDR1 LNHNV, CDR2 YYDKDF (reference sequence). The CDR3 contains 14 residues. V was trimmed by 1 base and J by 2 bases, leaving 9 bases between them. This chain's CDR3 is CATSRGGTAYEQYF. The CDR3 DNA follows: TGTGCCACCAGCAGAGGGGGAACAGCCTACGAGCAGTACTTC.

V gene TRBV18 combines with J gene TRBJ2-5; perhaps TRBD1 as D (5 bases). This CDR3 is 14 amino acids long. V lost 2 bases and J 4 bases, leaving 11 bases between the germline ends. Germline V gives CDR1 KGHSH, CDR2 LQKENI. The DNA of the CDR3 is TGTGCCAGCTCACCAGGGTTAAGGGGAGAGACCCAGTACTTC. Its translation is CASSPGLRGETQYF. Full variable domain (missing parts from reference TRBV18 and TRBJ2-5): NAGVMQNPRHLVRRRGQEARLRCSPMKGHSHVYWYRQLPEEGLKFMVYLQKENIIDESGMPKERFSAEFPKEGPSILRIQQVVRGDSAAYFCASSPGLRGETQYFGPGTRLLVL.

This chain connects TRBV5-4 to TRBJ1-1; the D is unclear. Germline CDR1 and CDR2: SGHNT and YYREEE (reference sequence). This CDR3 has 16 amino acids. V was cut by 4 bases and J by 0 bases, with 16 bases left in between. The CDR3 nucleotides are TGTGCCAGCAGCCCAGGAGGGTTCCTTATGAACACTGAAGCTTTCTTT. Amino acid sequence: CASSPGGFLMNTEAFF.

V gene TRBV14 combines with J gene TRBJ2-7; D is possibly TRBD2 (6 bases). Deletions cut 4 bases from V and 0 bases from J, with 10 bases between. The CDR3 extends over 14 amino acids. Germline values: CDR1 SGHDN, CDR2 FVKESK. This CDR3 reads CASSPSESSYEQYF. CDR3 coding DNA: TGTGCCAGCAGCCCTAGCGAAAGCTCCTACGAGCAGTACTTC. The variable domain in full, completed from reference TRBV14 and TRBJ2-7, reads EAGVTQFPSHSVIEKGQTVTLRCDPISGHDNLYWYRRVMGKEIKFLLHFVKESKQDESGMPNNRFLAERTGGTYSTLKVQPAELEDSGVYFCASSPSESSYEQYFGPGTRLTVT.

CDR3: CASSLAGGQETQYF. Written as DNA, the CDR3 is TGTGCCAGCAGCTTAGCGGGAGGACAAGAGACCCAGTACTTC. V usage is TRBV5-4 and J usage is TRBJ2-5; 9 nucleotides align to TRBD2. Germline V gene data show CDR1 as SGHNT and CDR2 as YYREEE (reference sequence). V shed 2 bases and J 2 bases; nucleotides not matched to a gene: 1. The CDR3 contains 14 residues.

The chain carries TRBV10-3 and TRBJ2-7, with 9 bases identical to TRBD1. This CDR3 is 13 amino acids long. Germline lookup yields CDR1 ENHRY and CDR2 SYGVKD. Germline trimming cut 6 bases from V and 5 bases from J; bases unmatched to any gene: 5. The CDR3 bases are TGTGCCATCAGCGGGACAGGGACTAACGAGCAGTACGTC. This sequence encodes CAISGTGTNEQYV.

The chain couples TRBV5-6 to TRBJ1-1, with no clear D. This CDR3 is built from 16 residues. The germline V gene encodes CDR1 SGHDT and CDR2 YYEEEE. V gave up 1 base and J gave up 0 bases, with 13 bases separating them. Here the CDR3 reads CASSLRADFMNTEAFF. The CDR3 bases are TGTGCCAGCAGCTTGAGGGCAGATTTTATGAACACTGAAGCTTTCTTT.

V gene TRBV29-1 combines with J gene TRBJ1-2, with TRBD1 as a possible D gene (6 bases). The V gene's germline CDR1 is SQVTM and CDR2 ANQGSEA. The CDR3 covers 13 residues. Trimming removed 2 bases from V and 8 bases from J, with 15 bases in between. CDR3 DNA sequence: TGCAGCGTTGAACTAAGGCGGGGGGCCGGCTACACCTTC. Residues: CSVELRRGAGYTF.

This rearrangement joins TRBV19 to TRBJ2-3; D ambiguous. The CDR3 spans 13 residues. V shed 5 bases and J shed 1 base, with 7 bases lying between them. Germline V gene lookup returns CDR1 LNHDA and CDR2 SQIVND (reference sequence). CDR3 DNA sequence: TGTGCCAGTAGTTCCCCGGGCACAGATACGCAGTATTTT. Amino acid sequence: CASSSPGTDTQYF.

The V and J genes are TRBV15 and TRBJ2-7; weak D call: TRBD1 (5 bases). The germline CDR1 and CDR2 sequences are LNHNV and YYDKDF (reference sequence). V was clipped by 7 bases and J by 6 bases, with 19 bases between them. The CDR3 length is 14 residues. This chain's CDR3 is CATNQTQTATEQYF. For the CDR3, the DNA is TGTGCCACCAACCAGACACAGACAGCGACCGAGCAGTACTTC.

V usage is TRBV27 and J usage is TRBJ1-1; D gene ambiguous. The germline V gene encodes CDR1 MNHEY and CDR2 SMNVEV (reference sequence). Trimming pared 6 bases from V and 0 bases from J, leaving 8 bases between. The CDR3 sequence is 13 residues long. CDR3 DNA sequence: TGTGCCAGCAGGCTAACCATGAACACTGAAGCTTTCTTT. Residues: CASRLTMNTEAFF.